This TCR beta chain is drawn from a study of radiotherapy plus CTLA-4 blockade in lung cancer. Study-level findings and limits: Among reported predictors of response, early blood T cell clone dynamics with interferon-beta performed best. Tumor-origin TCR clones grew in blood after radiotherapy plus ipilimumab.

TCRdb's table, derived via immunoSEQ multiplex PCR, lists solely in-frame clones and lacks some. The data hold about 51,000 clones, with around 79% observed a single time. The study treated chemo-refractory metastatic non-small-cell lung cancer patients with focal radiation plus ipilimumab CTLA-4 blockade. This CDR3 is built from 14 residues. Trimming took off 7 bases at V and 3 bases at J, with 13 bases between the two ends. The V gene's germline CDR1 is MNHEY and CDR2 SMNVEV (reference sequence). A few counts support this clone. Its antigen is not identified. The sequencing here drew on peripheral blood, taken from a patient treated with radiotherapy plus ipilimumab. This sequence was found in a human donor with non-small cell lung cancer who had a complete response to radiotherapy plus ipilimumab. The chain combines TRBV27 with TRBJ1-5; possibly TRBD1 for D (6 bases). This CDR3 reads CASMAGAYNQPQHF. For the CDR3, the DNA is TGTGCCAGCATGGCAGGGGCTTACAATCAGCCCCAGCATTTT.